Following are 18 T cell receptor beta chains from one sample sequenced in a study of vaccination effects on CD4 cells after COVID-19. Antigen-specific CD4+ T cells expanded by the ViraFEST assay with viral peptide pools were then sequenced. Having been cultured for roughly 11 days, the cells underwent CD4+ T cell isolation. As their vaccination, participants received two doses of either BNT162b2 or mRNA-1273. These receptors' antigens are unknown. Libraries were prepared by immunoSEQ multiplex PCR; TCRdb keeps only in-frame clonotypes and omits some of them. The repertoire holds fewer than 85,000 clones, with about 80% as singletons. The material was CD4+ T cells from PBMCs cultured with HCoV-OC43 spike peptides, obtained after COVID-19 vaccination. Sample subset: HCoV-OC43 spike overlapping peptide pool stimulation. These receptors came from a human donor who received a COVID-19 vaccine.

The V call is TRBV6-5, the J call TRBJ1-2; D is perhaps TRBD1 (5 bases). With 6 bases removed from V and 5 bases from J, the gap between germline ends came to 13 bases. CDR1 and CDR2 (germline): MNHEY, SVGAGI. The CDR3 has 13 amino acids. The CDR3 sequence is CASSWDRLYGYTF. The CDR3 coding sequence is TGTGCCAGCAGCTGGGACCGACTTTATGGCTACACCTTC.

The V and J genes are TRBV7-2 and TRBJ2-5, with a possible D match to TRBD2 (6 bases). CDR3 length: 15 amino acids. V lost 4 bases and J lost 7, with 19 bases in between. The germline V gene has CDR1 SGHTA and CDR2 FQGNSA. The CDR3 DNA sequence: TGTGCCAGCAGCTATACCCGGGGGTTGAGCGGGACCCAGTACTTC. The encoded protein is CASSYTRGLSGTQYF.

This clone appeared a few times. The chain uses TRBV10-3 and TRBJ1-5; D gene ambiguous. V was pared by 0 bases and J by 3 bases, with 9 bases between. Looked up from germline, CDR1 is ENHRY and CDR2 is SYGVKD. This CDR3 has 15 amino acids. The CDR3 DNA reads TGTGCCATCAGTGAGTCAGGTAGCAACAATCAGCCCCAGCATTTT. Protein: CAISESGSNNQPQHF.

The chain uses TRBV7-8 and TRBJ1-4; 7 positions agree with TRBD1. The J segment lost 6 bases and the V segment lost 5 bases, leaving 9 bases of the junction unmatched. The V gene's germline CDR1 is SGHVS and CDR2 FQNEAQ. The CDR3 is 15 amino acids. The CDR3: CASSIPGTGDEKLFF. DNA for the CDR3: TGTGCCAGCAGCATTCCGGGAACAGGGGATGAAAAACTGTTTTTT.

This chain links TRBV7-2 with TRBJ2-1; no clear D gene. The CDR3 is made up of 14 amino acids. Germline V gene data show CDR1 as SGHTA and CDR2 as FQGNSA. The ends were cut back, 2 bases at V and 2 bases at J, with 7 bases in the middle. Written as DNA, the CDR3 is TGTGCCAGCAGCTTAACCCGCACCTACAATGAGCAGTTCTTC. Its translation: CASSLTRTYNEQFF.

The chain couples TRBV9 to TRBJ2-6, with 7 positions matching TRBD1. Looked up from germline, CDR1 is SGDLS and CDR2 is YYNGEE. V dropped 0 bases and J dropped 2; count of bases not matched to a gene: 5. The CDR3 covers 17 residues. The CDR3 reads CASSVGLGGPGANVLTF. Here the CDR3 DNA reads TGTGCCAGCAGCGTAGGGCTAGGGGGCCCTGGGGCCAACGTCCTGACTTTC.

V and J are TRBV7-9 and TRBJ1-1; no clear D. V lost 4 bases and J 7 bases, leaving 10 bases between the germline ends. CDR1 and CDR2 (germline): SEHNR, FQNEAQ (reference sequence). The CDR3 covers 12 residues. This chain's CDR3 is CASSSGRGEAFF. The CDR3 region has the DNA TGTGCCAGCAGCTCGGGTCGCGGTGAAGCTTTCTTT.

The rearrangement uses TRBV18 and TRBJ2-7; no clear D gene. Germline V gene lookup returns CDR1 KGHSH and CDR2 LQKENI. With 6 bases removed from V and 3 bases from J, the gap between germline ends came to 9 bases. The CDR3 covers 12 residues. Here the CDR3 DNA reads TGTGCCAGCTCCCCGGGCGGCTACGAGCAGTACGTC. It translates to CASSPGGYEQYV.

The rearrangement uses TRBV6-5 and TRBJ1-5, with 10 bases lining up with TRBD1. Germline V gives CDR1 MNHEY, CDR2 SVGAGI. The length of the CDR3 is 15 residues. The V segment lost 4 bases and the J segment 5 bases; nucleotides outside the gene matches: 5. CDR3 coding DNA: TGTGCCAGCAGTTTCCTCGGACAGGGGGATCAGCCCCAGCATTTT. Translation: CASSFLGQGDQPQHF.

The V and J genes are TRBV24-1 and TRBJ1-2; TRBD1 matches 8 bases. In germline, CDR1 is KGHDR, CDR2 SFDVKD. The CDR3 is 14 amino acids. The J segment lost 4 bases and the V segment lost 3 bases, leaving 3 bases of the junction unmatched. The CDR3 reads CATSDAGQAYGYTF. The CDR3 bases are TGTGCCACCAGTGATGCGGGACAGGCCTATGGCTACACCTTC.

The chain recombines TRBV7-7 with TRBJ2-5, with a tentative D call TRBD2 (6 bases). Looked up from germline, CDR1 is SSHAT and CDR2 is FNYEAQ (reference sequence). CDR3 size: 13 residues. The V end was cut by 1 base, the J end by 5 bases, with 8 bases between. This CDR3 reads CASSLGGEETQYF. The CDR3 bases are TGTGCCAGCAGCTTAGGGGGGGAGGAGACCCAGTACTTC. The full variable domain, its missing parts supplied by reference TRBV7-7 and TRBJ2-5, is GAGVSQSPRYKVTKRGQDVTLRCDPISSHATLYWYQQALGQGPEFLTYFNYEAQPDKSGLPSDRFSAERPEGSISTLTIQRTEQRDSAMYRCASSLGGEETQYFGPGTRLLVL.

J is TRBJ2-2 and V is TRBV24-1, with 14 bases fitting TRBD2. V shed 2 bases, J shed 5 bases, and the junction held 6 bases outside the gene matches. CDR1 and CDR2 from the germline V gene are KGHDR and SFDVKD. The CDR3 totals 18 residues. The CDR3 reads CATSDSGTSGGGTGELFF. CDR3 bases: TGTGCCACCAGTGATTCCGGGACTAGCGGGGGCGGGACCGGGGAGCTGTTTTTT.

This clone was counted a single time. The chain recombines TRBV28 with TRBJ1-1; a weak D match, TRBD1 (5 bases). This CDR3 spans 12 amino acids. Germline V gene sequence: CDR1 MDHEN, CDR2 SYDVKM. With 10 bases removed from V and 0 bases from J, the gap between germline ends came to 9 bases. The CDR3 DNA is TGTGCCATCTTGACAGTGAACACTGAAGCTTTCTTT. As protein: CAILTVNTEAFF.

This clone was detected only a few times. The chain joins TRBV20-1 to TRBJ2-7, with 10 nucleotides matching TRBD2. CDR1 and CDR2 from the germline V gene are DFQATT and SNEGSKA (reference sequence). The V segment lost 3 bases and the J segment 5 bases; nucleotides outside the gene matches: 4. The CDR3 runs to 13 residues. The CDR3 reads CSASLAGANEQYV. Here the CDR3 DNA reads TGCAGTGCTAGTCTAGCGGGGGCGAACGAGCAGTACGTC.

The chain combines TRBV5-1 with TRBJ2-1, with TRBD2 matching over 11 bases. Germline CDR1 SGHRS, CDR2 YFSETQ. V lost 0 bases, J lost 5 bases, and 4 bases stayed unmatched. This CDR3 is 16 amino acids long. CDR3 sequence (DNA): TGCGCCAGCAGCTTGGATCTAGCGGGGGGCGACAATGAGCAGTTCTTC. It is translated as CASSLDLAGGDNEQFF.

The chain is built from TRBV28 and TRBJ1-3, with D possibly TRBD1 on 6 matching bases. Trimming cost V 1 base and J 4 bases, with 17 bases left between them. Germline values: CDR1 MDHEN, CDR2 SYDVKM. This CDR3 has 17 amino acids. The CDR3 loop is CASSLSGGRGVGNTIYF. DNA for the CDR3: TGTGCCAGCAGTTTATCGGGAGGGAGGGGGGTCGGAAACACCATATATTTT.

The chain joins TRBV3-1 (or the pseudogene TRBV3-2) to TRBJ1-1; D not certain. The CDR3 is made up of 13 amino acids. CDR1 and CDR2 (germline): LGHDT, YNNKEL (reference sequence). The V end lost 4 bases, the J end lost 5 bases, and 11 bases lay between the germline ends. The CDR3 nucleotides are TGTGCCAGCAGCCCTTCTTTAGGGACTGAAGCTTTCTTT. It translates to CASSPSLGTEAFF.

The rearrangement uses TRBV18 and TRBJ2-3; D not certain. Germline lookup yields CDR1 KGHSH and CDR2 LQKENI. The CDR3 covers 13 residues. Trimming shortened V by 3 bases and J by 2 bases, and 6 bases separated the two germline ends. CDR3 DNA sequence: TGTGCCAGCTCACCCCGGGCCACAGATACGCAGTATTTT. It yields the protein CASSPRATDTQYF.